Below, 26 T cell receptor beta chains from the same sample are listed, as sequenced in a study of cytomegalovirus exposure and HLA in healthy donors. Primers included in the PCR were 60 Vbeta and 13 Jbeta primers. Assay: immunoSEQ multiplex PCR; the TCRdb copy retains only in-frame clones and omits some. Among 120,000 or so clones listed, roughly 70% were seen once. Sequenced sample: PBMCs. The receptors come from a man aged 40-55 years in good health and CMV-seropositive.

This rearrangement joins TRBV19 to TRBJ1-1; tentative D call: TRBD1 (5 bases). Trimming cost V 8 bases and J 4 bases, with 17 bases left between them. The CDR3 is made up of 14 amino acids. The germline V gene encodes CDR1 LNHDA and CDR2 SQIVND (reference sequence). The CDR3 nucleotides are TGTGCCAGTCGAAACAAGGCGGGGGGCACTGAAGCTTTCTTT. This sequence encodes CASRNKAGGTEAFF.

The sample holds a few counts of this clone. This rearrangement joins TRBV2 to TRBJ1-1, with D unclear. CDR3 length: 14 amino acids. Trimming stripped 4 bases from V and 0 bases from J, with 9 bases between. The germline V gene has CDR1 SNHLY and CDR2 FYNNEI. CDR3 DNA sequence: TGTGCCAGCAGTGTTAGAGGGATGAACACTGAAGCTTTCTTT. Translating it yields CASSVRGMNTEAFF.

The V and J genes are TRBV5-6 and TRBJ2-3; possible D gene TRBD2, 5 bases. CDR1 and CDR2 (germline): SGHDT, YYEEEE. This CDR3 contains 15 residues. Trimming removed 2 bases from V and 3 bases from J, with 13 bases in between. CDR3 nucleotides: TGTGCCAGCAGCTTTATCTCAGGAGGAACAGATACGCAGTATTTT. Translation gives CASSFISGGTDTQYF.

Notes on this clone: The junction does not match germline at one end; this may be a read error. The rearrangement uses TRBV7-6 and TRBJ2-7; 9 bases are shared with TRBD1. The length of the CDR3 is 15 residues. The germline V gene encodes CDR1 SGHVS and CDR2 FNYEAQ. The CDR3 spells CASSPSRTGAYEQYF. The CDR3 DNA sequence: TGTGCCAGCAGCCCTTCCCGGACAGGGGCCTATGAGCAGTACTTC.

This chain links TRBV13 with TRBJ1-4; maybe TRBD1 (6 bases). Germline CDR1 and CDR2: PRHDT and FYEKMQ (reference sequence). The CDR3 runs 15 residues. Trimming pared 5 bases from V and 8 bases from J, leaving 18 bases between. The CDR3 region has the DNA TGTGCCAGCAGCGCCCGGGCCCCTAGGGGGGAAAAACTGTTTTTT. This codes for CASSARAPRGEKLFF.

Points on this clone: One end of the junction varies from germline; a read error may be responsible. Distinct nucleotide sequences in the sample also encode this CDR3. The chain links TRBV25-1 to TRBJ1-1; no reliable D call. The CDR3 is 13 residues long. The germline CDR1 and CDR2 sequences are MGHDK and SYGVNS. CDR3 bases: TGCGCCAGCAGTGAGCGGCTGAACACTGAAGCTTTCTTT. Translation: CASSERLNTEAFF.

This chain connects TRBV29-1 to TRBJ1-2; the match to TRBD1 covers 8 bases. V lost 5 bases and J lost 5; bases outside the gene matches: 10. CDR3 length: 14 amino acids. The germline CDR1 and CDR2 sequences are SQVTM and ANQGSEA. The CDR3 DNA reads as TGCAGCGTTACACAGGGGGGGACGGGGTATGGCTACACCTTC. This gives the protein CSVTQGGTGYGYTF. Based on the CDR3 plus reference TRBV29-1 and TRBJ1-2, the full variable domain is SAVISQKPSRDICQRGTSLTIQCQVDSQVTMMFWYRQQPGQSLTLIATANQGSEATYESGFVIDKFPISRPNLTFSTLTVSNMSPEDSSIYLCSVTQGGTGYGYTFGSGTRLTVV.

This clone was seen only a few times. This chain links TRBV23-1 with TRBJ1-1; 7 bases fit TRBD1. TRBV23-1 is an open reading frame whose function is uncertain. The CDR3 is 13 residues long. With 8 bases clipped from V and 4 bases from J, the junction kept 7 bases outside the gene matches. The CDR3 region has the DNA TGCGCCAGCCGATCAGACAGGGCCACTGAAGCTTTCTTT. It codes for CASRSDRATEAFF.

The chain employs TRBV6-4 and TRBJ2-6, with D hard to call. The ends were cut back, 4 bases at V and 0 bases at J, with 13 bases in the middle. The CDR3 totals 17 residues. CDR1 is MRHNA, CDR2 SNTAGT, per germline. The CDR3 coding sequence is TGTGCCAGCAGTGTGACCAGGTCAGACTCTGGGGCCAACGTCCTGACTTTC. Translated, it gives CASSVTRSDSGANVLTF.

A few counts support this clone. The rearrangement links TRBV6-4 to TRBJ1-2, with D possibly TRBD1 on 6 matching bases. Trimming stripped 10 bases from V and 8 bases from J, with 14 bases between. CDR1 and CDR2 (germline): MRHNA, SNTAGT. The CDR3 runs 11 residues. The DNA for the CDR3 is TGTGCCACAACGACAGGAGAGGGCTACACCTTC. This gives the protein CATTTGEGYTF.

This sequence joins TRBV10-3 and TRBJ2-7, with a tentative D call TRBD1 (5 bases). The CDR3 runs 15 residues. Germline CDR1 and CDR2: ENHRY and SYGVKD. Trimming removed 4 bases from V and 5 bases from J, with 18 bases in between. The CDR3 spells CAISGGTTAMHEQYF. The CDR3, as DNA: TGTGCCATCAGTGGGGGCACCACGGCTATGCACGAGCAGTACTTC.

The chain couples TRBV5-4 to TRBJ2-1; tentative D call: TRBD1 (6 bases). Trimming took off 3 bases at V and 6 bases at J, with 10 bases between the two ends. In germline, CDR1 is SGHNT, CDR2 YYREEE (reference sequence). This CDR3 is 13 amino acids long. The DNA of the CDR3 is TGTGCCAGCAGCTCGGGGACAATCAATGAGCAGTTCTTC. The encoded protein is CASSSGTINEQFF.

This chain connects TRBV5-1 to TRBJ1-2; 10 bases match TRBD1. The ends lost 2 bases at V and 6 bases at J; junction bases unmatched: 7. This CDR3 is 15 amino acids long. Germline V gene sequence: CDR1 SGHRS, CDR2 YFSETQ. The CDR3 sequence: CASSLRQGARDGYTF. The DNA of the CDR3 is TGCGCCAGCAGCTTACGACAGGGGGCGAGAGATGGCTACACCTTC.

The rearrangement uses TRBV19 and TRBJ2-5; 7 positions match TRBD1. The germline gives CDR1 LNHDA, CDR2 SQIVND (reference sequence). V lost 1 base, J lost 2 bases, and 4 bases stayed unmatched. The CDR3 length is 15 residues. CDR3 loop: CASSIGAGGQETQYF. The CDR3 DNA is TGTGCCAGTAGTATAGGGGCAGGGGGTCAAGAGACCCAGTACTTC.

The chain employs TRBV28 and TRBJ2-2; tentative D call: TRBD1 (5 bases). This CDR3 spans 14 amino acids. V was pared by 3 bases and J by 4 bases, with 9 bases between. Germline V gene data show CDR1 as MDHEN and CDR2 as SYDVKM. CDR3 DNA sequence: TGTGCCAGCAGTTTCACAAGGGGCACCGGGGAGCTGTTTTTT. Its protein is CASSFTRGTGELFF.

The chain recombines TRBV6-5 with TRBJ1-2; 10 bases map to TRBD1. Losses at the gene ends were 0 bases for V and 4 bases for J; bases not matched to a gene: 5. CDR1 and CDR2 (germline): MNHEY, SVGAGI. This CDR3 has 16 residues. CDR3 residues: CASSYSTGGLSYGYTF. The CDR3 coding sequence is TGTGCCAGCAGTTACTCGACAGGGGGCTTGAGCTATGGCTACACCTTC.

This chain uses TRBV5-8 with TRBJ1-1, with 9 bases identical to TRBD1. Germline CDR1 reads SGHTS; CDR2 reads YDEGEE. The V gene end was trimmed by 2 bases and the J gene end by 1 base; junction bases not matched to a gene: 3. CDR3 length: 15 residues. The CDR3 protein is CASSFYRGQNTEAFF. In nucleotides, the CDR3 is TGTGCCAGCAGCTTCTACAGGGGGCAGAACACTGAAGCTTTCTTT.

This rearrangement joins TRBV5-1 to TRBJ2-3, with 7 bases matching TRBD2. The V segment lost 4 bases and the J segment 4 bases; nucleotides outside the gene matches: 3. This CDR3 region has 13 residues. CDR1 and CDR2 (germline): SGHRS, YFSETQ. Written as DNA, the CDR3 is TGCGCCAGCAGCGGGGAGGGCTCAGATACGCAGTATTTT. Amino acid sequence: CASSGEGSDTQYF.

CDR3 amino acids: CASSEVVDYDTGELFF. DNA for the CDR3: TGTGCCAGCAGTGAGGTAGTGGACTACGACACCGGGGAGCTGTTTTTT. The V call is TRBV6-1, the J call TRBJ2-2; D possibly corresponds to TRBD2 (6 bases). Germline-derived CDR1 and CDR2 are MNHNS and SASEGT. V was trimmed by 3 bases and J by 3 bases, leaving 14 bases between them. The CDR3 consists of 16 residues.

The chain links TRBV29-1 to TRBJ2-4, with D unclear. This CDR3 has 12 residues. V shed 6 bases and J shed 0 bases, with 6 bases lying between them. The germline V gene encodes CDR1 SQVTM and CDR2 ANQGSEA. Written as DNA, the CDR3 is TGCAGCGTCTTTATAGCCAAAAACATTCAGTACTTC. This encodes CSVFIAKNIQYF.

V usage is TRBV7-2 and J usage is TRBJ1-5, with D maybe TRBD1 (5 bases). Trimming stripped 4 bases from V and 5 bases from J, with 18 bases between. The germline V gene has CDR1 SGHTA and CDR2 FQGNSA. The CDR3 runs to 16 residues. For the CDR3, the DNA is TGTGCCAGCAGCTCCTACAGGAGTCCCAGCGATCAGCCCCAGCATTTT. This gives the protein CASSSYRSPSDQPQHF.

For the CDR3, the DNA is TGCGCCAGCAGCTTGCGAGCGGGAGCAGAAGGAGAGCAGTACTTC. It encodes CASSLRAGAEGEQYF. This rearrangement joins TRBV5-1 to TRBJ2-7; 8 nucleotides match TRBD2. The junction had 10 bases not matched to a gene; V was cut back by 1 base and J by 7 bases. CDR1 and CDR2 (germline): SGHRS, YFSETQ. The CDR3 is made up of 15 amino acids. The whole variable domain, remainder taken from reference TRBV5-1 and TRBJ2-7, is KAGVTQTPRYLIKTRGQQVTLSCSPISGHRSVSWYQQTPGQGLQFLFEYFSETQRNKGNFPGRFSGRQFSNSRSEMNVSTLELGDSALYLCASSLRAGAEGEQYFGPGTRLTVT.

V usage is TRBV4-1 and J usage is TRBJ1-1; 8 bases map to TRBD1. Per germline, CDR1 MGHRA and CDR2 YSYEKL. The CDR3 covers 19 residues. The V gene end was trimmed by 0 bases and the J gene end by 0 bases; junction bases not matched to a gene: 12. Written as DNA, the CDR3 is TGCGCCAGCAGCCAAGATAGGAGACAGGGGATCCGGATGAACACTGAAGCTTTCTTT. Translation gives CASSQDRRQGIRMNTEAFF.

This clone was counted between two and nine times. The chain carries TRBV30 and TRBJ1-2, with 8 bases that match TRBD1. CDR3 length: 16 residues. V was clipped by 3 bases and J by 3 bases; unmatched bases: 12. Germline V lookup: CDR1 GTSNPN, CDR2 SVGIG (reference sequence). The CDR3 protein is CAWRKARNRGDYGYTF. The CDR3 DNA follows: TGTGCCTGGAGAAAAGCGAGGAACAGGGGGGACTATGGCTACACCTTC.

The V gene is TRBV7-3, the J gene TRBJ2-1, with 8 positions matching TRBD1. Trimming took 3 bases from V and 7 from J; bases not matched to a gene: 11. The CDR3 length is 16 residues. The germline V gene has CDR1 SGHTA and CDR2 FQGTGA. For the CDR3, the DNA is TGTGCCAGCAGCTTCCACCTAGGACAGGGTAAAAATGAGCAGTTCTTC. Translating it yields CASSFHLGQGKNEQFF.

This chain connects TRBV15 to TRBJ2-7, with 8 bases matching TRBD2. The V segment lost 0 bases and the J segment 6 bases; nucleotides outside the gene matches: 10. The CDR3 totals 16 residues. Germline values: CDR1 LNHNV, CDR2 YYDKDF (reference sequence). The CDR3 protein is CATSRDLGAGVGEQYF. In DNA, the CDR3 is TGTGCCACCAGCAGAGATCTCGGAGCGGGGGTGGGCGAGCAGTACTTC.